This T cell receptor beta chain is drawn from a study of T cell repertoires in cytomegalovirus infection. Study background: Both a matching HLA type and CMV infection were indicated by public TCR beta signatures.

TCRdb used MiXCR to reprocess the reads, holding one entry per CDR3 protein. This sample has 150,000 to 190,000 distinct CDR3 sequences; roughly a quarter occur once, and the top ten carry approximately 11%. Findings and caveats of the study: The ex vivo response was dominated by HLA-C-restricted CMV-specific TCR beta clonotypes. Cumulative frequency (of public TCR beta family members) identified carriers of CMV plus the relevant HLA.

After removal of 5 bases from V and 3 bases from J, the junction contained 10 bases not matched to a gene. Germline V gives CDR1 MDHEN, CDR2 SYDVKM. CDR3 length: 16 amino acids. Regarding this clonotype: Antigen specificity is unknown.

V is TRBV28 and J is TRBJ2-7; TRBD2 matches at 10 bases. The TCR was taken from a human donor in good health (CMV status not recorded). Some clones in this sample may be carry-over from other donors' samples. The sequenced material came from PBMCs. The CDR3 protein is CASSAPGIAGGYEQYF. Here the CDR3 DNA reads TGTGCCAGCAGTGCACCGGGAATAGCGGGAGGCTACGAGCAGTACTTC.